This TCR beta chain is from a study of blood T cell repertoires in COVID-19. Across the whole study: The analysed material was cDNA or gDNA that came from T cells, B-cell-depleted T cells, or PBMCs.

The sample holds one count of this clone. The Seattle patients, enrolled during active infection, were followed longitudinally. Germline V CDR1 and CDR2: SGHNT, YYREEE (reference sequence). V gave up 0 bases and J gave up 4 bases, with 11 bases separating them. The CDR3 loop spans 15 amino acids. The table came from immunoSEQ multiplex PCR; TCRdb's copy has only in-frame clones and leaves some out. This table holds approximately 290,000 clones, 65% to 85% found once. The chain has TRBV5-4 and TRBJ2-1; D unresolved. Sequenced: peripheral blood. This TCR was recovered from a person aged 70 to 85 with COVID-19, enrolled during active disease. CDR3 protein: CASSLAADKYNEQFF. The CDR3 DNA reads as TGTGCCAGCAGCTTGGCCGCCGACAAGTACAATGAGCAGTTCTTC.